This entry lists 20 T cell receptor beta chains sequenced from one sample in a study of cytomegalovirus exposure and HLA in healthy donors. 13 Jbeta primers and 60 Vbeta primers were used for the PCR. Profiling relied on immunoSEQ multiplex PCR, and the TCRdb table lists in-frame clones only, not all of them. The repertoire has 130,000 or so clones, under 85% of them found once; the top ten carry 4.2%. What was sequenced was PBMCs. Receptors originate from a male donor in good health and CMV-seropositive.

V usage is TRBV7-8 and J usage is TRBJ2-6; D is perhaps TRBD1 (6 bases). This CDR3 has 16 amino acids. The V end lost 0 bases, the J end lost 4 bases, and 10 bases lay between the germline ends. CDR1 is SGHVS, CDR2 FQNEAQ, per germline. The CDR3 sequence is CASSLATGPGANVLTF. CDR3 DNA sequence: TGTGCCAGCAGCTTAGCGACAGGCCCGGGGGCCAACGTCCTGACTTTC.

In this sample, this clone turned up a few times. This chain uses TRBV5-1 with TRBJ2-5; 10 nucleotides agree with TRBD2. The germline V gene encodes CDR1 SGHRS and CDR2 YFSETQ. CDR3 length: 17 amino acids. V lost 1 base, J lost 5 bases, and 11 bases stayed unmatched. The chain's CDR3 is CASSLPSGGPIGETQYF. Here the CDR3 DNA reads TGCGCCAGCAGCTTGCCTAGCGGGGGACCCATCGGGGAGACCCAGTACTTC.

The rearrangement uses TRBV7-9 and TRBJ2-5; 12 bases map to TRBD2. CDR1 SEHNR and CDR2 FQNEAQ come from the germline V gene (reference sequence). This CDR3 spans 18 amino acids. Trimming cost V 1 base and J 5 bases; bases outside gene matches: 11. The CDR3 is CASSLGIASGRVTETQYF. CDR3 coding DNA: TGTGCCAGCAGCTTAGGTATCGCTAGCGGGAGGGTGACGGAGACCCAGTACTTC.

This sequence joins TRBV28 and TRBJ1-1; TRBD1 is a possible D gene (5 bases). Germline lookup yields CDR1 MDHEN and CDR2 SYDVKM. V lost 5 bases and J lost 1, with 17 bases in between. The CDR3 sequence is 16 residues long. The CDR3 coding sequence is TGTGCCAGCAGTACAAGCGGGACGCCACAGAACACTGAAGCTTTCTTT. It encodes CASSTSGTPQNTEAFF.

This sequence joins TRBV18 and TRBJ2-3, with D unclear. Germline V gene data show CDR1 as KGHSH and CDR2 as LQKENI. V was clipped by 0 bases and J by 6 bases, with 4 bases between them. The CDR3 consists of 12 residues. DNA of the CDR3: TGTGCCAGCTCACCACCTATTGATACGCAGTATTTT. Protein: CASSPPIDTQYF.

This rearrangement joins TRBV6-5 to TRBJ2-7; D is undetermined. With 2 bases removed from V and 7 bases from J, the gap between germline ends came to 15 bases. There are 14 residues in the CDR3. Per the germline V gene, CDR1 is MNHEY and CDR2 is SVGAGI. The CDR3 bases are TGTGCCAGCAGTTACGGGCCTGCGCCGTATGAGCAGTACTTC. Its protein product is CASSYGPAPYEQYF.

This clone was counted only a few times. The chain employs TRBV28 and TRBJ2-2; D is possibly TRBD1 (5 bases). V shed 4 bases and J shed 0 bases, with 21 bases lying between them. CDR1 is MDHEN, CDR2 SYDVKM, per germline. The CDR3 length is 19 residues. CDR3 amino acids: CASSSLALTDYANTGELFF. The DNA for the CDR3 is TGTGCCAGCAGTTCCCTCGCCCTGACAGATTACGCGAACACCGGGGAGCTGTTTTTT.

The chain links TRBV6-5 to TRBJ1-2; D gene ambiguous. Germline loops: CDR1 MNHEY, CDR2 SVGAGI. The CDR3 consists of 15 residues. With 3 bases removed from V and 0 bases from J, the gap between germline ends came to 11 bases. The CDR3 DNA reads as TGTGCCAGCAGTTATTCCTTGACATCTAACTATGGCTACACCTTC. Translated, it gives CASSYSLTSNYGYTF.

The chain couples TRBV15 to TRBJ2-5, with TRBD2 matching over 9 bases. The CDR3 has 17 residues. V lost 0 bases, J lost 5 bases, and 10 bases stayed unmatched. Per the germline V gene, CDR1 is LNHNV and CDR2 is YYDKDF (reference sequence). DNA of the CDR3: TGTGCCACCAGCAGAGATAACGGCGGGGGGGCCGGGGAGACCCAGTACTTC. Protein sequence: CATSRDNGGGAGETQYF.

The chain uses TRBV7-2 and TRBJ1-1; maybe TRBD1 (5 bases). Germline-derived CDR1 and CDR2 are SGHTA and FQGNSA. Trimming pared 6 bases from V and 4 bases from J, leaving 15 bases between. The CDR3 is made up of 14 amino acids. The chain's CDR3 is CASRPVGGGTEAFF. CDR3 nucleotide sequence: TGTGCCAGCAGACCAGTGGGGGGGGGCACTGAAGCTTTCTTT.

J is TRBJ1-1 and V is TRBV29-1; D not resolved. The V gene lost 0 bases and the J gene lost 2 bases, with 7 bases spanning the gap. The CDR3 covers 13 residues. Germline V gene data show CDR1 as SQVTM and CDR2 as ANQGSEA. The CDR3 sequence is CSVEDGVNTEAFF. CDR3 coding DNA: TGCAGCGTTGAAGATGGAGTAAACACTGAAGCTTTCTTT.

This chain links TRBV9 with TRBJ1-1, with a possible D match to TRBD1 (6 bases). The V gene's germline CDR1 is SGDLS and CDR2 YYNGEE. Deletions cut 3 bases from V and 1 base from J, with 10 bases between. The CDR3 contains 14 residues. As DNA, the CDR3 is TGTGCCAGCAGCGACCCCAGGGGGAACACTGAAGCTTTCTTT. Its translation is CASSDPRGNTEAFF.

The chain couples TRBV19 to TRBJ2-1; 12 bases are shared with TRBD2. The germline gives CDR1 LNHDA, CDR2 SQIVND (reference sequence). V was pared by 9 bases and J by 4 bases, with 16 bases of the junction left unmatched. This CDR3 region has 18 residues. The CDR3 is CASTLSLAGGPEYNEQFF. The CDR3, as DNA: TGTGCCAGCACCCTGTCGCTAGCGGGAGGGCCAGAATACAATGAGCAGTTCTTC.

The chain carries TRBV6-1 and TRBJ1-5, with D hard to call. V was cut by 8 bases and J by 0 bases, with 14 bases left in between. This CDR3 spans 15 amino acids. Germline-derived CDR1 and CDR2 are MNHNS and SASEGT. CDR3: CASLIGLLSNQPQHF. CDR3 in DNA: TGTGCCAGCCTAATAGGACTCCTTAGCAATCAGCCCCAGCATTTT.

The chain uses TRBV7-8 and TRBJ2-6; D is unclear. This CDR3 is 16 amino acids long. Per the germline V gene, CDR1 is SGHVS and CDR2 is FQNEAQ. Trimming pared 1 base from V and 0 bases from J, leaving 7 bases between. CDR3 sequence reads: CASSLVPGSGANVLTF. The CDR3 DNA sequence: TGTGCCAGCAGCTTAGTCCCGGGCTCTGGGGCCAACGTCCTGACTTTC.

This clone was picked up a small number of times. The chain couples TRBV28 to TRBJ2-4; no reliable D call. The CDR3 loop spans 16 amino acids. Germline V gene sequence: CDR1 MDHEN, CDR2 SYDVKM. The germline V and J ends were trimmed by 2 bases and 0 bases, with 11 bases remaining between them. The CDR3 loop reads CASSLSRLIAKNIQYF. The CDR3 coding sequence is TGTGCCAGCAGTTTAAGCAGACTGATAGCCAAAAACATTCAGTACTTC.

The chain uses TRBV7-8 and TRBJ1-6; D is unresolved. Trimming left V 0 bases short and J 3 bases short, with 6 bases between. The germline CDR1 and CDR2 sequences are SGHVS and FQNEAQ. The CDR3 loop spans 15 amino acids. In nucleotides, the CDR3 is TGTGCCAGCAGCTTAGCGAGGGTCTATAATTCACCCCTCCACTTT. This gives the protein CASSLARVYNSPLHF.

This clone was seen only a few times. The chain couples TRBV7-8 to TRBJ2-6; TRBD1 matches 7 bases. The CDR3 runs to 16 residues. V lost 5 bases, J lost 2 bases, and 6 bases stayed unmatched. Germline V CDR1 and CDR2: SGHVS, FQNEAQ. CDR3 DNA sequence: TGTGCCAGCAGCCCCGGGACAGCGACTGGGGCCAACGTCCTGACTTTC. This sequence encodes CASSPGTATGANVLTF.

Turning to this clone: Without the conserved terminal phenylalanine or tryptophan, this CDR3 likely stems from a read error. The limits of the CDR3 on the DNA are not certain, so only TCRdb's listed CDR3 is given. V and J are TRBV27 and TRBJ1-2. CDR1 MNHEY and CDR2 SMNVEV come from the germline V gene (reference sequence). With termini counted, the CDR3 has 12 amino acids. Here the CDR3 reads CATILSCPLVPI.

This clone appeared a few times. J is TRBJ2-1 and V is TRBV7-9; D is perhaps TRBD1 (6 bases). The CDR3 consists of 15 residues. The V and J ends lost 3 bases and 5 bases respectively, with 14 bases between them. CDR1 and CDR2 from the germline V gene are SEHNR and FQNEAQ (reference sequence). The CDR3 DNA is TGTGCCAGCAGCTTCCTAGACAGGTCGCACAATGAGCAGTTCTTC. Protein sequence: CASSFLDRSHNEQFF.